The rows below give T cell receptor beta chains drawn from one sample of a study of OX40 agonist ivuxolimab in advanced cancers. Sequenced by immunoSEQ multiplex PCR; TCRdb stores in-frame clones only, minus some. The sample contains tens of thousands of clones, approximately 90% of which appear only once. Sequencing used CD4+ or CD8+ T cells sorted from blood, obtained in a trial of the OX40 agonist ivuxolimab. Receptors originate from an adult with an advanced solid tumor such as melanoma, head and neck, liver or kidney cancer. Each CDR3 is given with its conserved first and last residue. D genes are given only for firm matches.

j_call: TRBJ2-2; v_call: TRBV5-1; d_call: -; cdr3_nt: TGCGCCAGCAGCGGGCCAGGCGACACCGGGGAGCTGTTTTTT; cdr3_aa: CASSGPGDTGELFF
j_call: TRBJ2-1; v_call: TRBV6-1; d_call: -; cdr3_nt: TGTGCCAGCAATTTGGAGGGTCCCTACAATGAGCAGTTCTTC; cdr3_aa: CASNLEGPYNEQFF
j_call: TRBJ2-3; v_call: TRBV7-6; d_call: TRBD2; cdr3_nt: TGTGCCAGCAGCTTACTAGTTCGCAGGCCTAGCGGGAGGGAGAGTGGAGATACGCAGTATTTT; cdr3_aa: CASSLLVRRPSGRESGDTQYF
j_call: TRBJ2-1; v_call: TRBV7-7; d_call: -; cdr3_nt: TGTGCTAGCAGCCGAGGGGTGGAGGATGAGCAGTTCTTC; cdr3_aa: CASSRGVEDEQFF
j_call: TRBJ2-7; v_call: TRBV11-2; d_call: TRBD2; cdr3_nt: TGTGCCAGCAGCTATTCGGGACTAGCGGGAGCGGGTGAGCAGTACTTC; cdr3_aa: CASSYSGLAGAGEQYF
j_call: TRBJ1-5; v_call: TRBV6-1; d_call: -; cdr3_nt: TGTGCCAGCACCCCAGGGGCCCCTAGTCAGCCCCAGCATTTT; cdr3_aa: CASTPGAPSQPQHF
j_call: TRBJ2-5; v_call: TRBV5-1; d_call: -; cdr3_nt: TGCGCCAGCAGCACCGCAACCGGGCCTCAAGAGACCCAGTACTTC; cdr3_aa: CASSTATGPQETQYF
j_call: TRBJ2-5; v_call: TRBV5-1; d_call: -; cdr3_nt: TGCGCCAGCAGCTTGGGGCTGGGGGCTTGGGAGACCCAGTACTTC; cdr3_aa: CASSLGLGAWETQYF
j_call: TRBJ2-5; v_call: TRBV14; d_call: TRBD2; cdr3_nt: TGTGCCAGCAGCCAAACAAAAACTAGCGGACATCCCCAGTACTTC; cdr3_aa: CASSQTKTSGHPQYF
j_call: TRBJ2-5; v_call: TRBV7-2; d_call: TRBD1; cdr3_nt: TGTGCCAGCAGTGCCCTTGGGACAGGGATAGAAGAGACCCAGTACTTC; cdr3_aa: CASSALGTGIEETQYF
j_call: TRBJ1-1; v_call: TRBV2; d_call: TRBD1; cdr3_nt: TGTGCCAGCAGTGTGGACAGGATGAACACTGAAGCTTTCTTT; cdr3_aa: CASSVDRMNTEAFF
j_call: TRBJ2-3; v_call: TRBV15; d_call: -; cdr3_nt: TGTGCCACCAGCAGGTCCCTGAGACTGGTAGATACGCAGTATTTT; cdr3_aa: CATSRSLRLVDTQYF
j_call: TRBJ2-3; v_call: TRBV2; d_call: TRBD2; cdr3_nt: TGTGCCAGCAGTGGAACTAGCGGTAGCACAGATACGCAGTATTTT; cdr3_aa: CASSGTSGSTDTQYF
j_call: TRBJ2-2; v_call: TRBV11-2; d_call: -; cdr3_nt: TGTGCCAGCAGCCCACGGCCTCTAACCGGGGAGCTGTTTTTT; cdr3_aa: CASSPRPLTGELFF
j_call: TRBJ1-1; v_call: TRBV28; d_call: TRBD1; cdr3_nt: TGTGCCAGCAGTTTGGGGACAGGGGGCGAAGCTTTCTTT; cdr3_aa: CASSLGTGGEAFF